These 5 T cell receptor beta chains share one sample of origin, sequenced in a study of type 1 regulatory T cells. Antigens of these TCRs are unknown. TCRdb reprocessed the reads via MiXCR and lists one record per CDR3 protein. This sample has about 42,000 distinct CDR3 sequences, with about 12% found just once. The sample was cultured non-Tr1 T cells, either the whole culture or a sorted T cell fraction (not recorded which). These receptors all come from a human donor in good health.

This clonotype has at least ten counts. This sequence joins TRBV10-3 and TRBJ2-3; 8 nucleotides line up with TRBD2. Germline V gene lookup returns CDR1 ENHRY and CDR2 SYGVKD. The V segment lost 8 bases and the J segment 2 bases; nucleotides outside the gene matches: 3. This CDR3 comprises 13 residues. CDR3 sequence: CAIEREITDTQYF. The CDR3 DNA reads TGTGCCATCGAGCGGGAGATCACAGATACGCAGTATTTT.

This clonotype was detected only a few times. The rearrangement links TRBV5-1 to TRBJ2-1; TRBD1 agrees at 8 bases. The ends lost 5 bases at V and 7 bases at J; junction bases unmatched: 5. The length of the CDR3 is 13 residues. Germline V gives CDR1 SGHRS, CDR2 YFSETQ. CDR3 sequence (DNA): TGCGCCAGCAGTTGGGGACAGGAAAATGAGCAGTTCTTC. Translation gives CASSWGQENEQFF.

This clonotype was seen a handful of times. The chain combines TRBV11-2 with TRBJ2-3; 10 positions agree with TRBD2. The CDR3 sequence is 15 residues long. CDR1 is SGHAT, CDR2 FQNNGV, per germline. V trimming: 5 bases; J trimming: 5 bases; junction bases outside the gene matches: 7. This chain's CDR3 is CASSPLAGVKDTQYF. Written as DNA, the CDR3 is TGTGCCAGCAGCCCGCTAGCGGGAGTTAAAGATACGCAGTATTTT.

The V and J genes are TRBV12-3 or TRBV12-4 and TRBJ2-3; D remains ambiguous. The ends were cut back, 6 bases at V and 5 bases at J, with 15 bases in the middle. The CDR3 has 14 amino acids. CDR3 in amino acids: CASSITRVGDTQYF. For the CDR3, the DNA is TGTGCCAGCAGCATTACGAGAGTTGGAGATACGCAGTATTTT.

This clonotype appeared a single time. This clone may be a read error of a much larger clone one base away. This chain connects TRBV5-1 to TRBJ2-1; tentatively, D is TRBD2 (6 bases). The germline V gene encodes CDR1 SGHRS and CDR2 YFSETQ. The CDR3 has 15 amino acids. Deletions cut 7 bases from V and 0 bases from J, with 14 bases between. Here the CDR3 reads CASASNGSSYNEQFF. The CDR3 bases are TGCGCCAGCGCATCTAACGGGAGCTCCTACAATGAGCAGTTCTTC. Together with reference TRBV5-1 and TRBJ2-1, the CDR3 gives the full variable domain: KAGVTQTPRYLIKTRGQQVTLSCSPISGHRSVSWYQQTPGQGLQFLFEYFSETQRNKGNFPGRFSGRQFSNSRSEMNVSTLELGDSALYLCASASNGSSYNEQFFGPGTRLTVL.